This T cell receptor beta chain is from a study of blood T cell repertoires in COVID-19. V was trimmed by 4 bases and J by 3 bases, leaving 11 bases between them. Germline-derived CDR1 and CDR2 are KGHSH and LQKENI. This CDR3 region has 14 residues. Assay used: immunoSEQ multiplex PCR; TCRdb lists only in-frame clones, some missing. Of around 240,000 clones detected, just under 85% appear once; the ten largest clones hold about 2%. The sample consisted of peripheral blood. This clonotype was sampled from a woman over 75 with acute or convalescent COVID-19. The chain is built from TRBV18 and TRBJ2-3, with D tentatively TRBD1 (5 bases). CDR3 sequence reads: CASSRQGRTDTQYF. CDR3 sequence (DNA): TGTGCCAGCTCACGGCAGGGTAGGACAGATACGCAGTATTTT.